The T cell receptor (beta chain) described here comes from a study of T cell responses to AZD1222 COVID-19 vaccine. TCRdb's copy holds only in-frame clones and misses some; the assay was immunoSEQ multiplex PCR. The data show 79,000 or so clones, roughly 87% seen once. Looked up from germline, CDR1 is SGDLS and CDR2 is YYNGEE. This CDR3 region has 14 residues. V was trimmed by 2 bases and J by 8 bases, leaving 16 bases between them. This sequence was found in an adult who received the AZD1222 COVID-19 vaccine. Sequencing was performed on peripheral blood, taken 28 days after the second AZD1222 dose. The chain uses TRBV9 and TRBJ1-2; TRBD1 might be the D (5 bases). CDR3 sequence (DNA): TGTGCCAGCAGCGTTCAACCGGGCCGGGGGGGCTACACCTTC. Translating it yields CASSVQPGRGGYTF.